This T cell receptor (beta chain) originates from a study of T-cell memory formation after mild COVID-19. Study context: Clusters were largely donor specific.

Germline V CDR1 and CDR2: SEHNR, FQNEAQ (reference sequence). The CDR3 spans 17 residues. Trimming stripped 1 base from V and 5 bases from J, with 20 bases between. TCRdb recomputed calls from the 5' RACE reads with MiXCR, one row per CDR3 protein. The repertoire holds approximately 480,000 distinct CDR3 sequences, with approximately 18% as singletons. This chain joins TRBV7-9 and TRBJ2-5; possible D gene TRBD1, 6 bases. This receptor was obtained from an adult woman who had mild COVID-19 (a few samples of this study predate the infection). Cell type and time point are not known. Specimen: PBMCs or a T cell subset sorted from them (not recorded which). This CDR3 reads CASSLGLWQGISETQYF. CDR3 bases: TGTGCCAGCAGCTTAGGCCTGTGGCAGGGGATAAGCGAGACCCAGTACTTC. The complete variable domain, with remaining parts taken from reference TRBV7-9 and TRBJ2-5, reads DTGVSQNPRHKITKRGQNVTFRCDPISEHNRLYWYRQTLGQGPEFLTYFQNEAQLEKSRLLSDRFSAERPKGSFSTLEIQRTEQGDSAMYLCASSLGLWQGISETQYFGPGTRLLVL.